This T cell receptor beta chain comes out of a study of blood T cell repertoires in COVID-19. Study details: The United States, Italy and Spain provided the acute and convalescent COVID-19 samples. The cDNA or gDNA used as material had been derived from T cells, B-cell-depleted T cells, or PBMCs.

As processed by the authors: From reference gene primer amplification, estimates of nucleated cell counts were derived. TCRdb keeps only in-frame clones here, not all; method: immunoSEQ multiplex PCR. The V and J calls and clone size are taken from that table; D and trimming were inferred from the DNA. The top ten hold around 0.92% of the sample, which has 85,000 to 120,000 clones, around 75% seen once. The CDR3 has 13 residues. Trimming stripped 10 bases from V and 8 bases from J, with 17 bases between. Looked up from germline, CDR1 is MDHEN and CDR2 is SYDVKM. The sequence was collected from a human donor with acute or convalescent COVID-19. The donor label of this sample is uncertain. The rearrangement links TRBV28 to TRBJ1-4; D is uncertain. The specimen was peripheral blood. CDR3 bases: TGTGCCACCTTGGGCCCGCCAACCGAAAAACTGTTTTTT. Protein sequence: CATLGPPTEKLFF. Using reference TRBV28 and TRBJ1-4 for the parts outside the CDR3, the full variable domain is DVKVTQSSRYLVKRTGEKVFLECVQDMDHENMFWYRQDPGLGLRLIYFSYDVKMKEKGDIPEGYSVSREKKERFSLILESASTNQTSMYLCATLGPPTEKLFFGSGTQLSVL.